This T cell receptor beta chain was profiled in a study of blood T cell repertoires in COVID-19. In the study overall: Both acute and convalescent COVID-19 samples were obtained from the United States, Italy and Spain. The analysed material was cDNA or gDNA that came from T cells, B-cell-depleted T cells, or PBMCs.

As handled by the study authors: Cell counts per sample came from amplifying reference gene primers. Data came from immunoSEQ multiplex PCR; TCRdb stores just in-frame clones and leaves some out. The D gene and trimming were derived from the DNA, and the V and J assignments and clone size from that table. Of 200,000 to 300,000 clones in the sample, approximately 86% were seen once. Germline CDR1 is SGHRS and CDR2 is YFSETQ. V was clipped by 2 bases and J by 4 bases; unmatched bases: 6. This CDR3 is built from 15 residues. The V and J genes are TRBV5-1 and TRBJ1-2; 9 bases are a match to TRBD1. Sequences were obtained from peripheral blood. The clonotype originates from a man under 40 with active or convalescent COVID-19. For the CDR3, the DNA is TGCGCCAGCAGCTTCTGGACAGGGGTCCGCTATGGCTACACCTTC. Its protein product is CASSFWTGVRYGYTF.